Detailed here is one T cell receptor (beta chain). What this receptor recognizes is not known. Within one base of it there is no much larger clone, and no base qualities were kept. The data were taken from a study of blood T cell repertoires in COVID-19 (dated by TCRdb to 2019 to 2021). Regarding the research as a whole: Collaborator samples came from the United States, Italy and Spain and covered acute and convalescent phases of COVID-19. Samples came from the ongoing ImmuneRACE study (first 160 participants) plus 1,254 subjects from 6 global collaborators. The repertoires were made available in a free public database intended to serve as a resource for research on the immune response to SARS-CoV-2. Subjects who had been exposed to COVID-19, were actively infected with it, or had recovered from it provided the deeply sampled blood TCRbeta repertoires that made up the dataset. Nearly every sample came with metadata listing a de-identified subject ID, COVID-19 status, age in years and sex. HLA class I and class II types, where available, came from metadata supplied by the sample provider rather than from assay-based typing. The material from the prospective study consisted of cDNA or gDNA derived from T cells, B-cell-depleted T cells, or PBMCs. Overall results and qualifications from the work: The amount of clinical and demographic metadata varied by source and participant and was provided uncurated.

From the cysteine through the phenylalanine, the CDR3 covers 17 amino acids. The retained sequence is limited to the CDR3, 51 bases, with the frame set at the first base. Here V drops 5 bases and J drops 4 bases, and the junction holds 10 bases not matched to any gene. From the germline V gene (reference sequence), CDR1 is PRHDT and CDR2 is FYEKMQ. One collaborating source in Seattle enrolled patients during active infection and followed them longitudinally through the course of disease. Collaborating institutions collected whole blood in K2EDTA tubes following their own protocols. Collaborator samples were shipped for TCRbeta analysis as frozen whole blood, isolated PBMCs, or DNA extracted from either sample type. TCRbeta CDR3 regions were amplified from genomic DNA by means of the immunoSEQ Assay, a bias-controlled multiplex PCR. The authors' analysis ran thus. The number of nucleated cells in each sample was estimated by amplification of reference gene primers within the assay. To quantify the absolute abundance of each unique TCRbeta CDR3 rearrangement, sequence reads were collapsed and filtered. For each sample, productive Simpson clonality was calculated as the square root of Simpson's diversity index over productive rearrangements. This immuneACCESS table, as held by TCRdb, lists in-frame sequences with V and J called but not all clones. Of the missing ones, under half trace to an unresolved V gene in checked studies; the others have no known cause. V, J and clone size derive from that table, while D and trimming were established from the DNA sequence. The sample contains about 160,000 clones, over 75% of them found a single time. The ten largest make up about 6.9% of the sample.

This chain is built from TRBV13 and TRBJ2-6, and 8 junction bases match TRBD1. The material sequenced was peripheral blood. This TCR derives from a man older than 75 with COVID-19, enrolled during active disease. The CDR3 has the sequence CASSNGQGTYGANVLTF. The bases read TGTGCCAGCAGCAACGGACAGGGAACGTACGGGGCCAACGTCCTGACTTTC.